This T cell receptor beta chain was recorded in a study of spatial heterogeneity in lung cancer. This clonotype has ten or more counts. This CDR3 has 16 residues. Looked up from germline, CDR1 is LNHDA and CDR2 is SQIVND (reference sequence). Trimming cost V 1 base and J 8 bases, with 18 bases left between them. Sample time point: sample taken at primary tumor resection. Whole RNA from tumor, nontumor lung or frozen PBMC was sequenced unsorted. MiXCR, run by TCRdb on the 5' RACE reads, gives a single entry per CDR3 protein. The data contain 40,000 to 45,000 distinct CDR3 sequences, approximately 7% of them singletons.

This clonotype was sampled from a female donor with early-stage non-small cell lung cancer. The input for sequencing was PBMCs, taken at surgery. This chain connects TRBV19 to TRBJ2-1; D assignment may be TRBD1 or TRBD2 (6 bases each). The CDR3, as DNA: TGTGCCAGTAGTATAGCGGGGGCCACCTCAGGGGATGAGCAGTTCTTC. Translated: CASSIAGATSGDEQFF.